Below, 14 T cell receptor beta chains from the same sample are listed, as sequenced in a study of control samples from healthy donors and cancer patients. Libraries were prepared by immunoSEQ multiplex PCR; TCRdb keeps only in-frame clonotypes and omits some of them. The sample yields approximately 120,000 clones, about nine tenths seen once. Source material: blood. These receptors originate from a human donor in good health. The donor label of this sample is uncertain.

This clone was picked up a small number of times. The chain combines TRBV28 with TRBJ1-1; 11 bases fit TRBD1. Trimming took 6 bases from V and 4 from J; bases not matched to a gene: 10. The CDR3 covers 16 residues. The germline CDR1 and CDR2 sequences are MDHEN and SYDVKM. CDR3 sequence (DNA): TGTGCCAGCAGGACGGACAGGGGGCAATCGAGCACTGAAGCTTTCTTT. It yields the protein CASRTDRGQSSTEAFF.

This clone was seen more than once but under ten times. V usage is TRBV3-1 (or the pseudogene TRBV3-2) and J usage is TRBJ1-6; no firm D call. The CDR3 extends over 16 amino acids. Germline-derived CDR1 and CDR2 are LGHDT and YNNKEL (reference sequence). Trimming stripped 2 bases from V and 10 bases from J, with 18 bases between. CDR3 nucleotides: TGTGCCAGCAGCCAAACCCCTTCGACAACCTACTCACCCCTCCACTTT. Translating it yields CASSQTPSTTYSPLHF.

The sample holds one count of this clone. At one end, the junction sequence differs from germline, possibly due to a read error. This chain connects TRBV7-7 to TRBJ2-2, with TRBD2 identical over 13 bases. The CDR3 length is 16 residues. Germline CDR1 reads SSHAT; CDR2 reads FNYEAQ (reference sequence). CDR3 amino acids: CASSLGLAGVTGELFF. CDR3 nucleotide sequence: TGTGCTAGCAGCCTCGGACTAGCGGGGGTTACCGGGGAGCTGTTTTTT.

The chain is built from TRBV5-4 and TRBJ2-5, with 8 bases matching TRBD1. V trimming: 4 bases; J trimming: 2 bases; junction bases outside the gene matches: 7. Per the germline V gene, CDR1 is SGHNT and CDR2 is YYREEE (reference sequence). The CDR3 contains 15 residues. CDR3 DNA: TGTGCCAGCAGCCAGGGGGCTACGTGGCAAGAGACCCAGTACTTC. Encoded protein: CASSQGATWQETQYF.

The V gene is TRBV6-5, the J gene TRBJ1-5; the D gene is possibly TRBD1 (5 bases). The germline gives CDR1 MNHEY, CDR2 SVGAGI. V was clipped by 8 bases and J by 4 bases, with 9 bases between them. The CDR3 has 12 residues. For the CDR3, the DNA is TGTGCCAGCGGGGGGACTAATCAGCCCCAGCATTTT. It specifies CASGGTNQPQHF.

This clone was seen only a few times. The V call is TRBV3-1 (or the pseudogene TRBV3-2), the J call TRBJ1-4; D gene ambiguous. Looked up from germline, CDR1 is LGHDT and CDR2 is YNNKEL (reference sequence). This CDR3 has 13 amino acids. Between the trimmed V and J ends, which lost 4 bases and 2 bases, there was a span of 5 bases. CDR3 protein: CASSPRTNEKLFF. The CDR3 region has the DNA TGTGCCAGCAGCCCCCGCACTAATGAAAAACTGTTTTTT.

The CDR3: CASSLYSYEQYF. CDR3 DNA: TGTGCCAGCTCTCTCTACTCCTACGAGCAGTACTTC. The chain links TRBV25-1 to TRBJ2-7, with D hard to call. Germline V CDR1 and CDR2: MGHDK, SYGVNS. The CDR3 is 12 residues long. The V and J ends lost 8 bases and 0 bases respectively, with 8 bases between them.

CDR3 residues: CASTTLAEQFF. The DNA of the CDR3 is TGTGCCAGCACCACCCTAGCGGAGCAGTTCTTC. V gene TRBV6-5 combines with J gene TRBJ2-1; D may be TRBD2 (6 bases). V was pared by 7 bases and J by 10 bases, with 11 bases between. CDR3 length equals 11 residues. Germline V CDR1 and CDR2: MNHEY, SVGAGI.

Points on this clone: At the DNA level, this CDR3 is encoded by other sequences in the same sample as well. The V call is TRBV10-3, the J call TRBJ2-3; D is possibly TRBD2 (5 bases). Germline V lookup: CDR1 ENHRY, CDR2 SYGVKD. Trimming removed 10 bases from V and 3 bases from J, with 17 bases in between. The CDR3 consists of 14 residues. The DNA for the CDR3 is TGTGCCAGCGGACTTCCCCTGGGGACAGATACGCAGTATTTT. Translated: CASGLPLGTDTQYF.

The chain couples TRBV5-1 to TRBJ2-1, with 9 bases lining up with TRBD1. V gave up 3 bases and J gave up 7 bases; unmatched junction bases: 8. There are 15 residues in the CDR3. The germline V gene encodes CDR1 SGHRS and CDR2 YFSETQ. In DNA form, the CDR3 reads TGCGCCAGCAGCTGGGGACAGGGTGGGGGAAATGAGCAGTTCTTC. Its protein product is CASSWGQGGGNEQFF.

CDR3 nucleotides: TGTGCCAGCAGCCTCGGATTAGCGGGGGGGCAATATACGCAGTATTTT. Residues: CASSLGLAGGQYTQYF. The chain has TRBV11-2 and TRBJ2-3, with TRBD2 matching over 11 bases. Germline V gene data show CDR1 as SGHAT and CDR2 as FQNNGV. The CDR3 runs to 16 residues. The V segment lost 5 bases and the J segment 7 bases; nucleotides outside the gene matches: 11.

In its sample, this clone was seen once. The genes are TRBV4-1 and TRBJ2-7; possibly TRBD1 for D (6 bases). The V gene lost 1 base and the J gene lost 4 bases, with 11 bases spanning the gap. From germline, CDR1 is MGHRA and CDR2 YSYEKL. CDR3 size: 14 residues. The CDR3 DNA sequence: TGCGCCAGCAGCCAAGTTCAGGACAGTTACGAGCAGTACTTC. This sequence encodes CASSQVQDSYEQYF.

This chain joins TRBV10-3 and TRBJ2-1; 10 bases are a match to TRBD1. CDR3 length: 12 residues. Trimming cost V 8 bases and J 9 bases; bases outside gene matches: 4. Looked up from germline, CDR1 is ENHRY and CDR2 is SYGVKD. This CDR3 is CAIRQGAGEQFF. The CDR3, as DNA: TGTGCCATCCGACAGGGGGCAGGTGAGCAGTTCTTC.

This rearrangement joins TRBV10-2 to TRBJ2-7; TRBD1 or TRBD2 may be the D gene (5 bases each). The CDR3 covers 13 residues. Trimming cost V 4 bases and J 2 bases, with 9 bases left between them. From germline, CDR1 is WSHSY and CDR2 SAAADI. CDR3 protein: CASSVRETYEQYF. CDR3 DNA: TGCGCCAGCAGTGTCAGGGAGACCTACGAGCAGTACTTC.